This is a list of T cell receptor beta chains from one sample in a study of T-cell memory formation after mild COVID-19. TCRdb reprocessed the 5' RACE reads via MiXCR and lists one record per CDR3 protein. The table has more than 150,000 distinct CDR3 sequences, under 14% seen once. Specimen: PBMCs or a T cell subset sorted from them (not recorded which). The receptors come from a man between 18 and 29 years old who had mild COVID-19 (a few samples of this study predate the infection). Cell type and time point are not known. The CDR3 runs from the conserved cysteine through the conserved F or W. The order of the fields is J gene, V gene, CDR3 protein.

J: TRBJ1-6; V: TRBV9; CDR3: CASSIQGNSPLHF
J: TRBJ2-1; V: TRBV9; CDR3: CASSVTRSAGGNNEQFF
J: TRBJ2-1; V: TRBV7-2; CDR3: CASSLALGVRGNEQFF
J: TRBJ2-5; V: TRBV5-1; CDR3: CASSLLSSALETQYF
J: TRBJ1-5; V: TRBV3-1; CDR3: CASSHIGDIQHF
J: TRBJ2-7; V: TRBV6-2/TRBV6-3; CDR3: CASRKRDTYEQYF
J: TRBJ1-2; V: TRBV7-2; CDR3: CASSLGGGDYGYTF
J: TRBJ2-7; V: TRBV6-6; CDR3: CASSYSESYYEQYF
J: TRBJ1-1; V: TRBV19; CDR3: CASSIGRGGYTEAFF
J: TRBJ2-1; V: TRBV18; CDR3: CASSPVGTSGAYNEQFF